These 4 T cell receptor beta chains came from one sample sequenced in a study of T cell repertoires in cytomegalovirus infection. Each CDR3 protein is one row after TCRdb ran MiXCR on the reads. The table shows about 360,000 distinct CDR3 sequences, with about a sixth occurring only once. Sequencing input: PBMCs. Receptors originate from a human donor in good health (CMV status not recorded). Some clones in this sample may be carry-over from other donors' samples.

This clonotype was found once. The chain carries TRBV19 and TRBJ1-2; TRBD1 matches at 7 bases. After removal of 5 bases from V and 4 bases from J, the junction contained 7 bases not matched to a gene. CDR3 length: 14 residues. Germline V gene data show CDR1 as LNHDA and CDR2 as SQIVND (reference sequence). The CDR3 sequence: CASSLRDSAYGYTF. The CDR3 bases are TGTGCCAGTAGTCTCCGGGACAGCGCCTATGGCTACACCTTC.

This clonotype was recorded at least ten times. The rearrangement links TRBV12-3 or TRBV12-4 to TRBJ2-2, with D uncertain. Deletions cut 6 bases from V and 3 bases from J, with 23 bases between. The CDR3 covers 18 residues. In DNA, the CDR3 is TGTGCCAGCAGCCACGTCGGATCAAGTGCAGCCGACACCGGGGAGCTGTTTTTT. Its translation: CASSHVGSSAADTGELFF.

This clonotype showed up many times. The chain employs TRBV12-3 or TRBV12-4 and TRBJ1-6, with D possibly TRBD1 on 6 matching bases. V was clipped by 5 bases and J by 10 bases, with 15 bases between them. The CDR3 length is 14 residues. This CDR3 is CASSMDSRRSPLHF. For the CDR3, the DNA is TGTGCCAGCAGTATGGACAGCCGCAGGTCACCCCTCCACTTT.

At least ten counts were recorded for this clonotype. The J gene is TRBJ1-1, the V gene TRBV7-9, with no clear D. This CDR3 is built from 15 residues. Trimming removed 0 bases at V and 0 bases at J, with 8 bases between. From germline, CDR1 is SEHNR and CDR2 FQNEAQ (reference sequence). The CDR3 DNA reads as TGTGCCAGCAGCTTAGCGCTGGAATTGAACACTGAAGCTTTCTTT. Amino acids: CASSLALELNTEAFF.